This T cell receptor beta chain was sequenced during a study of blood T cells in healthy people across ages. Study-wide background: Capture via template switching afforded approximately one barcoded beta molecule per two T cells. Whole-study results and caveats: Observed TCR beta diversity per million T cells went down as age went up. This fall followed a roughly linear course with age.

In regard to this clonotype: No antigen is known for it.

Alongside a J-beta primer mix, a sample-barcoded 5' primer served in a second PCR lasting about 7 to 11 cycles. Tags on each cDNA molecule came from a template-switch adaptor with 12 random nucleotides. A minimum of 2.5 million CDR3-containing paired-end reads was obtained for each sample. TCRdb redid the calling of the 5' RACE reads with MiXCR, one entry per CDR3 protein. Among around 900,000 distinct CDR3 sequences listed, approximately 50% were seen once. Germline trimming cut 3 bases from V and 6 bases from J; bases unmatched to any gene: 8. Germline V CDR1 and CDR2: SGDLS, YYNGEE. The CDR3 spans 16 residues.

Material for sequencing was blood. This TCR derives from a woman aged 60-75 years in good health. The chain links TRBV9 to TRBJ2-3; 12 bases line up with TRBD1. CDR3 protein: CASSDRDRGPKDTQYF. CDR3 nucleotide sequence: TGTGCCAGCAGCGACCGGGACAGGGGGCCTAAGGATACGCAGTATTTT. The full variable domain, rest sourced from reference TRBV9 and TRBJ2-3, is DSGVTQTPKHLITATGQRVTLRCSPRSGDLSVYWYQQSLDQGLQFLIQYYNGEERAKGNILERFSAQQFPDLHSELNLSSLELGDSALYFCASSDRDRGPKDTQYFGPGTRLTVL.